This T cell receptor beta chain comes out of a study of blood T cell repertoires in COVID-19. Study as a whole: From the United States, Italy and Spain came samples of acute and convalescent COVID-19.

Germline V gene lookup returns CDR1 SGHAT and CDR2 FQNNGV. This CDR3 contains 15 residues. Deletions cut 1 base from V and 1 base from J, with 9 bases between. Data came from immunoSEQ multiplex PCR; TCRdb stores just in-frame clones and leaves some out. The table lists about 130,000 clones, under 85% of them singletons. V is TRBV11-2 and J is TRBJ2-3, with D perhaps TRBD1 (5 bases). The specimen was peripheral blood. This TCR was recovered from a man in his forties with active or convalescent COVID-19. CDR3 DNA sequence: TGTGCCAGCAGCTTAGGGGGCAGACGCACAGATACGCAGTATTTT. Protein: CASSLGGRRTDTQYF. The complete variable domain, with remaining parts taken from reference TRBV11-2 and TRBJ2-3, reads EAGVAQSPRYKIIEKRQSVAFWCNPISGHATLYWYQQILGQGPKLLIQFQNNGVVDDSQLPKDRFSAERLKGVDSTLKIQPAKLEDSAVYLCASSLGGRRTDTQYFGPGTRLTVL.